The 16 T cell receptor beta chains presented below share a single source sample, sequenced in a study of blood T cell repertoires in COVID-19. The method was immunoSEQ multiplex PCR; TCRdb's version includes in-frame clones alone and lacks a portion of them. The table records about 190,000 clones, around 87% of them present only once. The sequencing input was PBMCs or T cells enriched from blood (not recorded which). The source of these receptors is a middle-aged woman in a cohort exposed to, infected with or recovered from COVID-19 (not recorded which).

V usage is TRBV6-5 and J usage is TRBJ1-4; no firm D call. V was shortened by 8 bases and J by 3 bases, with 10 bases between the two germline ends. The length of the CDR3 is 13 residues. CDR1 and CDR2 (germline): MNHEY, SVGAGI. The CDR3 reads CASGGVPNEKLFF. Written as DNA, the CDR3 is TGTGCCAGCGGCGGGGTGCCTAATGAAAAACTGTTTTTT.

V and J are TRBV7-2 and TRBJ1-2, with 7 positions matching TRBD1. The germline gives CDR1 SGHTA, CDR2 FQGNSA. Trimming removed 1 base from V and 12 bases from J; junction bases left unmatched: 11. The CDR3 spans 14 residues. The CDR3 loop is CASSLGSTQGVNTF. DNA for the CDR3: TGTGCCAGCAGCTTAGGGAGTACCCAGGGGGTGAACACCTTC.

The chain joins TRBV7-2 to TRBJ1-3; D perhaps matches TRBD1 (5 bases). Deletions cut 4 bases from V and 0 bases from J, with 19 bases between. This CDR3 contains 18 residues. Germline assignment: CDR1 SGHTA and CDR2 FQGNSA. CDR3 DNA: TGTGCCAGCAGCTCCAGAGGGACGGGGGTGAGCTCTGGAAACACCATATATTTT. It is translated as CASSSRGTGVSSGNTIYF.

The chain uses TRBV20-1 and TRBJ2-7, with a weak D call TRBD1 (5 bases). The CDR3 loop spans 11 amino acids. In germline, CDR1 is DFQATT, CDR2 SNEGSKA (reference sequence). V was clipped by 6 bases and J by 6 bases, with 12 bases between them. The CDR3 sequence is CSALRQTEQYF. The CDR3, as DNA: TGCAGTGCCTTACGACAGACCGAGCAGTACTTC.

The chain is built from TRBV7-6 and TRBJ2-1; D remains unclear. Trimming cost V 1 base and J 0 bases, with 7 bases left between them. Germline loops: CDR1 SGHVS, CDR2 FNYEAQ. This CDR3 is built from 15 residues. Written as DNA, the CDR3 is TGTGCCAGCAGCTTAGTAACGAGCTCCTACAATGAGCAGTTCTTC. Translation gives CASSLVTSSYNEQFF.

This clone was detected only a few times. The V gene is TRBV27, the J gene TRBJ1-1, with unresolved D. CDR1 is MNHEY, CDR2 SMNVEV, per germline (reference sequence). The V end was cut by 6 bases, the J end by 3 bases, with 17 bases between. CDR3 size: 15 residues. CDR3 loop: CASSRGRFPDTEAFF. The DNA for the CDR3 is TGTGCCAGCAGCCGAGGGAGGTTCCCCGACACTGAAGCTTTCTTT.

DNA for the CDR3: TGTGCCAGCAGTGAACCCCGACTAGCGGGAGGGAATGAGCAGTTCTTC. It encodes CASSEPRLAGGNEQFF. This chain connects TRBV9 to TRBJ2-1, with 14 bases aligning to TRBD2. The CDR3 contains 16 residues. V lost 5 bases, J lost 7 bases, and 8 bases stayed unmatched. CDR1 is SGDLS, CDR2 YYNGEE, per germline.

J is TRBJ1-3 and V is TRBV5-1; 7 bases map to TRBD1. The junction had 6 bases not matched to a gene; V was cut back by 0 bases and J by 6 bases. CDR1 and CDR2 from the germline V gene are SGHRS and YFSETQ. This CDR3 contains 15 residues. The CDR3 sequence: CASSLAGDRPNTIYF. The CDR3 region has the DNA TGCGCCAGCAGCTTGGCTGGGGACAGACCAAACACCATATATTTT.

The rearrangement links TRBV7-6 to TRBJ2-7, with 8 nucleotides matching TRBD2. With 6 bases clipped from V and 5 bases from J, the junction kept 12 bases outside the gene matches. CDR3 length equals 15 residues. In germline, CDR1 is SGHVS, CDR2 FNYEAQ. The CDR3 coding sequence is TGTGCCAGCAGAAATAACCTGGGGCGGGGGGACGAGCAGTACTTC. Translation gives CASRNNLGRGDEQYF.

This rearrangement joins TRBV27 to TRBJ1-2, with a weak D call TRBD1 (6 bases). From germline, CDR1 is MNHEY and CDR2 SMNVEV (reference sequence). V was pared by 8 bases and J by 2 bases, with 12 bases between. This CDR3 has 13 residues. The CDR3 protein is CASRGARNYGYTF. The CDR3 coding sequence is TGTGCCAGCCGGGGGGCCCGGAACTATGGCTACACCTTC.

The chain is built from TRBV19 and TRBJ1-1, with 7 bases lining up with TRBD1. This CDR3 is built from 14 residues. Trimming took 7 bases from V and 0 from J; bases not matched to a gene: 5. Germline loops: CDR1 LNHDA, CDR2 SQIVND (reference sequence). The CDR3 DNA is TGTGCCAGTACCACGGGACAGATGAACACTGAAGCTTTCTTT. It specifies CASTTGQMNTEAFF.

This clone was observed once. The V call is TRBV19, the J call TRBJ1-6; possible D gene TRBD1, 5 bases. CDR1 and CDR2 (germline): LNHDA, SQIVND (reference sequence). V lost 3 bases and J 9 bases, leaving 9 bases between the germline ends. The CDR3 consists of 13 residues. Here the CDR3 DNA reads TGTGCCAGTAGTATCCAGGGTTTTTCACCCCTCCACTTT. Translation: CASSIQGFSPLHF.

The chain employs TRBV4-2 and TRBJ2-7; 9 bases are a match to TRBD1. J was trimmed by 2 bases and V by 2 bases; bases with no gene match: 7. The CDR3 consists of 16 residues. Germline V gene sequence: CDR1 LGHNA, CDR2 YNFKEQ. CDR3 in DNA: TGTGCCAGCAGCCAACCCCAGACAGGGGGGGCCTACGAGCAGTACTTC. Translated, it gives CASSQPQTGGAYEQYF.

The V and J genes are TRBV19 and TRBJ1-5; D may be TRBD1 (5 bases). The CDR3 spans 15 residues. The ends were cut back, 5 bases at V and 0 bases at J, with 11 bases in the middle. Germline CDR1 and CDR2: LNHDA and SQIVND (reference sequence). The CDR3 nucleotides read TGTGCCAGTAGTGTGGGGCAGCTTAGCAATCAGCCCCAGCATTTT. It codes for CASSVGQLSNQPQHF.

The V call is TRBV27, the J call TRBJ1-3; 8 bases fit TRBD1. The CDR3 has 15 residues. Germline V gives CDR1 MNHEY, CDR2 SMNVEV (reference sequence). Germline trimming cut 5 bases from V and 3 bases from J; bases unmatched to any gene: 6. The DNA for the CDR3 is TGTGCCAGCAGTCCGGCAGGGGGCAATGGAAACACCATATATTTT. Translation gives CASSPAGGNGNTIYF.

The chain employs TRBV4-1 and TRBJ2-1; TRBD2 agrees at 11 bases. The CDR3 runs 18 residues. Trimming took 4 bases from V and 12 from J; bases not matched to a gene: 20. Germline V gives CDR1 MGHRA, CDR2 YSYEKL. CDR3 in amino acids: CASSRTNTGLAARGGQFF. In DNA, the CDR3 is TGCGCCAGCAGCCGAACCAACACGGGACTAGCGGCAAGAGGGGGGCAGTTCTTC.